Sequencing of this T cell receptor beta chain was carried out in a study of T cells in Graves' hyperthyroidism and ophthalmopathy. Notes on the study in general: Through a model of 13 V-J features, ophthalmopathy was separated from stable hyperthyroidism.

Hyperthyroidism was newly diagnosed in patients aged 18 to 65 (duration under 2 months). The sample of blood was obtained at first hyperthyroidism diagnosis (before any ophthalmopathy symptoms). There are many counts of this clonotype. The antigen is undetermined. RNA transcripts served as the template for amplifying TCR beta CDR3 regions. A first-round RT-PCR of the TCR CDR3 used the HTBI primer set. Using its own MiXCR run on the multiplex PCR reads, TCRdb lists one record per CDR3 protein. This table has fewer than 350,000 distinct CDR3 sequences, about an eighth appearing once. CDR3 length equals 16 residues. Looked up from germline, CDR1 is SGHTA and CDR2 is FQGTGA. V lost 2 bases to trimming and J lost 2 bases; unmatched junction nucleotides: 9.

Material for sequencing was blood. This chain uses TRBV7-3 with TRBJ2-7; 7 bases line up with TRBD2. This clonotype was obtained from a woman in her 30s with Graves' hyperthyroidism that later progressed to Graves' ophthalmopathy. CDR3 sequence: CASSLYPRGEAYEQYF. Written as DNA, the CDR3 is TGTGCCAGCAGCTTATATCCCCGGGGGGAGGCCTACGAGCAGTACTTC.